Listed below are T cell receptor beta chains from one sample, sequenced in a study of neurological immune-mediated disorders. TCRdb used MiXCR to reprocess the 5' RACE reads, holding one entry per CDR3 protein. Among approximately 48,000 distinct CDR3 sequences, around a sixth were seen once, and the ten largest hold about 4.2%. The specimen was PBMCs. Receptors originate from a man between 60 and 75 years old in good health. CDR3s include the opening cysteine and the closing phenylalanine or tryptophan. The D gene is left open where the match is weak. Size values are once, few and many counts, or a class for expanded clones, and some rows have none.

d_call: -
clone_size: many
v_call: TRBV30
j_call: TRBJ1-4
cdr3_nt: TGTGCCTGGAGTGTACGCCAGGGGATTGGCGAAAAACTGTTTTTT
cdr3_aa: CAWSVRQGIGEKLFF

d_call: -
clone_size: many
v_call: TRBV27
j_call: TRBJ2-7
cdr3_nt: TGTGCCAGCAGTTCCTTCCCCGGACAGAGCTACGAGCAGTACTTC
cdr3_aa: CASSSFPGQSYEQYF

d_call: TRBD2
clone_size: many
v_call: TRBV6-5
j_call: TRBJ2-5
cdr3_nt: TGTGCCAGCAGTCTGGGACTAGCAATTGAGACCCAGTACTTC
cdr3_aa: CASSLGLAIETQYF

d_call: TRBD1
clone_size: -
v_call: TRBV3-1
j_call: TRBJ1-4
cdr3_nt: TGTGCCAGCAACTTAAGGTCTAGGGGGCGCGAAAAACTGTTTTTT
cdr3_aa: CASNLRSRGREKLFF

d_call: -
clone_size: many
v_call: TRBV25-1
j_call: TRBJ2-5
cdr3_nt: TGTGCCAGCAGTGAATCGCAAGAGACCCAGTACTTC
cdr3_aa: CASSESQETQYF

d_call: TRBD2
clone_size: many
v_call: TRBV18
j_call: TRBJ2-1
cdr3_nt: TGTGCCAGCTCACCCAGCGGGAGGGCCGAAGAGCAGTTCTTC
cdr3_aa: CASSPSGRAEEQFF

d_call: TRBD1
clone_size: many
v_call: TRBV6-6
j_call: TRBJ2-7
cdr3_nt: TGTGCCAGCAGTGGCCGGGACAGGGCGTACGAGCAGTACTTC
cdr3_aa: CASSGRDRAYEQYF

d_call: TRBD1
clone_size: many
v_call: TRBV24-1
j_call: TRBJ1-1
cdr3_nt: TGTGCCACCAGTGATCCGGGGACAGGGGACACTGAAGCTTTCTTT
cdr3_aa: CATSDPGTGDTEAFF

d_call: -
clone_size: many
v_call: TRBV6-5
j_call: TRBJ1-1
cdr3_nt: TGTGCCAGCAGTTCCCGACAGCCCGTAAGGAACACTGAAGCTTTCTTT
cdr3_aa: CASSSRQPVRNTEAFF

d_call: TRBD2
clone_size: many
v_call: TRBV28
j_call: TRBJ2-7
cdr3_nt: TGTGCCAGCAACGATCGGGGGGGCGCGTACGAGCAGTACTTC
cdr3_aa: CASNDRGGAYEQYF

d_call: TRBD2
clone_size: many
v_call: TRBV28
j_call: TRBJ2-3
cdr3_nt: TGTGCCAGCAGGCCCTGGGGACTAGGGACAGATACGCAGTATTTT
cdr3_aa: CASRPWGLGTDTQYF

d_call: TRBD2
clone_size: many
v_call: TRBV7-7
j_call: TRBJ2-3
cdr3_nt: TGTGCTAGCAGCCCCCAATACCGGGGGGGGCCCATACTAGCGGGAAGCACAGATACGCAGTATTTT
cdr3_aa: CASSPQYRGGPILAGSTDTQYF

d_call: -
clone_size: many
v_call: TRBV20-1
j_call: TRBJ1-1
cdr3_nt: TGCAGTGCTAGAGATCGGGCGGACAGCTTCAGTCTGAACACTGAAGCTTTCTTT
cdr3_aa: CSARDRADSFSLNTEAFF

d_call: -
clone_size: many
v_call: TRBV20-1
j_call: TRBJ2-1
cdr3_nt: TGCAGTGCCCAAGGAACTCTCAATGAGCAGTTCTTC
cdr3_aa: CSAQGTLNEQFF

d_call: -
clone_size: many
v_call: TRBV15
j_call: TRBJ1-5
cdr3_nt: TGTGCCACCAGCAGTGGAGGGACGTATCAGCCCCAGCATTTT
cdr3_aa: CATSSGGTYQPQHF

d_call: -
clone_size: -
v_call: TRBV19
j_call: TRBJ2-1
cdr3_nt: TGTGCCAGTAGTATCTCGGGGAGCGGCGATGAGCAGTTCTTC
cdr3_aa: CASSISGSGDEQFF

d_call: -
clone_size: many
v_call: TRBV21-1
j_call: TRBJ2-7
cdr3_nt: TGTGCCAGCAGCAATGGTCTTGAGGGGGTTCGGCGTCGGTACTTC
cdr3_aa: CASSNGLEGVRRRYF

d_call: TRBD1
clone_size: many
v_call: TRBV7-9
j_call: TRBJ2-7
cdr3_nt: TGTGCCAGCGGACAGGACCCCTACGAGCAGTACTTC
cdr3_aa: CASGQDPYEQYF

d_call: -
clone_size: -
v_call: TRBV5-1
j_call: TRBJ1-5
cdr3_nt: TGCGCCAGCAGCATCGGACCGGGTAGCAATCAGCCCCAGCATTTT
cdr3_aa: CASSIGPGSNQPQHF

d_call: -
clone_size: few
v_call: TRBV27
j_call: TRBJ2-7
cdr3_nt: TGTGCCAGCAGTTTAAGAGATAGCCCTGAGGAGCAGTACTTC
cdr3_aa: CASSLRDSPEEQYF

d_call: -
clone_size: many
v_call: TRBV5-1
j_call: TRBJ2-7
cdr3_nt: TGCGCCAGCAGCTTGGATTGGGGAAACGAGCAGTACTTC
cdr3_aa: CASSLDWGNEQYF

d_call: TRBD2
clone_size: many
v_call: TRBV7-8
j_call: TRBJ2-3
cdr3_nt: TGTGCCAGCAGCTTAGGGTTAGCAGCGGGAGGCACAGATACGCAGTATTTT
cdr3_aa: CASSLGLAAGGTDTQYF

d_call: TRBD1
clone_size: many
v_call: TRBV20-1
j_call: TRBJ2-7
cdr3_nt: TGCAGTGCTAGAGACCCTGGACAGGGGGCCTCCTACGAGCAGTACTTC
cdr3_aa: CSARDPGQGASYEQYF